Many counts were recorded for the clone carrying this T cell receptor beta chain. Time point described: persistent/refractory GD, antithyroid drugs over 5 years with positive TRAb. PBMCs were the source of the RNA used for TCR sequencing. The data were taken from a study of regulatory T cells in long-lasting Graves disease. Background on the study: Persistence in Graves' disease denoted antithyroid drug use beyond 5 years alongside positive TSH receptor antibodies.

The germline V and J ends were trimmed by 5 bases and 6 bases, with 11 bases remaining between them. From germline, CDR1 is SGHTA and CDR2 FQGNSA. This CDR3 region has 12 residues. Arm-PCR of CDR3 regions and iRepertoire HTBI primers were the basis on which TCR beta libraries were built. In the source study's methods: Among the samples, 62 TRBV and more than twelve TRBJ segments were identified. Using its own MiXCR run on the multiplex PCR reads, TCRdb lists one record per CDR3 protein. TCRdb's processing, not the study's, gives the V and J calls here. The data hold about 460,000 distinct CDR3 sequences, with approximately 23% observed a single time.

This sequence originates from a female donor with Graves disease. The source was peripheral blood mononuclear cells (PBMCs), collected when the disease was refractory, from a patient treated with antithyroid drugs. The chain has TRBV7-2 and TRBJ2-7; D ambiguous. The DNA for the CDR3 is TGTGCCAGCAGCCTTATCTGGAGCGAGCAGTACTTC. This codes for CASSLIWSEQYF.